This TCR beta chain was captured by sequencing in a study of Graves' ophthalmopathy and Graves' hyperthyroidism (dated by TCRdb to the late 2010s). Regarding the research as a whole: Hyperthyroidism was defined as stable when no progression to ophthalmopathy occurred within 18 months of follow-up. To tell Graves' ophthalmopathy apart from Graves' hyperthyroidism, and to predict which patients would progress to ophthalmopathy, the study relied on TCR beta repertoire signatures. In total, 135 blood samples were TCR-sequenced: 43 ophthalmopathy, about 75 hyperthyroidism and about 17 hyperthyroidism-to-ophthalmopathy patients. A discovery set of 100 patients (approximately 45 ophthalmopathy, about 58 stable hyperthyroidism) was enrolled to explore V-J signatures distinguishing ophthalmopathy from hyperthyroidism. The independent validation cohort included roughly 19 hyperthyroidism patients plus 17 patients who later progressed from hyperthyroidism to ophthalmopathy. In roughly 6 hyperthyroidism patients, the T-cell repertoires found in thyroid tissue were compared with those found in blood. Following sample collection, hyperthyroidism patients were given methimazole at a starting dose of 30 mg daily, and ophthalmopathy patients were given high-dose intravenous methylprednisolone. The research as a whole found: In cross-validation, the 13-signature model distinguished ophthalmopathy from stable hyperthyroidism with roughly 90% sensitivity and 81.08% specificity, and in the test set the corresponding values were approximately 80% and 75%. No statistical method was used to set the sample size in advance, and the investigators knew which group each participant was assigned to. In validation, the model predicted ophthalmopathy progression with roughly 68% sensitivity and less than 80% specificity; roughly 12 predicted patients were CT-confirmed with GO in a median of approximately six months. Among expanded thyroid clonotypes with frequency above 0.001, most also showed up in blood, which suggests that blood repertoires may reflect the thyroid immune response.

Notes on this clonotype: There is no known antigen for this receptor. No quality values exist for individual bases; no much larger clone is one base distant.

Patients with hyperthyroidism were aged 18 to 65 years, had been newly diagnosed, and had a disease duration of less than 2 months. Patients with other autoimmune diseases, uncontrolled infections, pregnancy or lactation were excluded from the study. Diagnosis relied on clinical symptoms, serum thyroxine, TRAb, thyroid ultrasound and orbital computed tomography. Trizol reagent was used to extract the total RNA, and its quality was then checked on an Agilent 2100 Bioanalyzer. In the germline V gene, CDR1 corresponds to MNHEY and CDR2 to SVGAGI. CDR3 length: 14 amino acids, cysteine to phenylalanine. Only the CDR3 part of the read is kept: 42 bases, read in frame from the first base. Trimming removed 5 bases from V and 4 bases from J; the gene matches leave 5 bases unexplained. TCR beta CDR3 regions were amplified from RNA transcripts for repertoire sequencing. HTBI primers and the Qiagen OneStep RT-PCR kit were used in a first-round RT-PCR, which was followed by a second-round multiplex PCR, size selection and purification. Libraries were sequenced on an Illumina HiSeq2000 using paired-end 100 bp reads. The original methods were these. SOAPnuke was used to process the reads, throwing out any read that had adapters, had uncalled bases, had a mean Phred below 15, or lacked an exact constant-primer or identifier match. High-quality paired reads were merged with COPE v1.2.5. Unique nucleotide sequences were defined as clonotypes and aligned to IMGT TRB V, D and J references using MiTCR v1.1. Analysis was restricted to V-J combinations with a frequency above 0.0001, which covered roughly 99% of repertoires. For each V-J combination, a TCR clonal expansion and chaos score was defined as the ratio of F50 clonal expansion to chaos observed in the TCRdist matrix. Welch's t-statistics and random forest were used to reduce features to approximately 13 V-J combinations, which were fed into a naive Bayes classifier. The Morisita-Horn index was used to measure how similar the thyroid and blood repertoires were. In TCRdb, the public reads were trimmed at Q25 with fastp and aligned with MiXCR, with productive beta chains retained. Entries are consolidated by CDR3 protein sequence, retaining the most common genes and DNA. The authors' filters were not applied to this entry. This sample has over a million distinct CDR3 sequences in its table, and 35% to 45% of those were observed once. 11% of the sample is in the top ten clones.

The receptor chain draws on TRBV6-5 and TRBJ2-7; TRBD2 aligns with 10 central bases. The specimen was peripheral blood or thyroid tissue (not recorded which). This receptor was obtained from an adult man with Graves' hyperthyroidism. In nucleotides, the sequence is TGTGCCAGCAGTCGGGGACTAGCGTTGTACGAGCAGTACTTC. Translated, it reads CASSRGLALYEQYF.